Listed below are T cell receptor beta chains from one sample, sequenced in a study of blood T cells in healthy people across ages. TCRdb used MiXCR to reprocess the 5' RACE reads, holding one entry per CDR3 protein. The sample holds around 940,000 distinct CDR3 sequences, roughly 51% seen once. The sequenced sample was blood. The source is an older woman in good health. Both conserved end residues are part of each CDR3. D genes are given only for firm matches. For some rows the clone size is stated as once, few or many, or as a class when expanded; others skip it.

TRBD1 15 TRBJ2-7 - TRBV28 CASSHQTGRLFEQYF TGTGCCAGCAGTCACCAGACAGGGAGACTCTTCGAGCAGTACTTC
TRBD1 15 TRBJ2-7 few TRBV11-2 CASCFVGQGAYEQYF TGTGCCAGCTGCTTCGTTGGACAGGGGGCCTACGAGCAGTACTTC
- 14 TRBJ1-2 - TRBV5-5 CASSLEQSNYGYTF TGTGCCAGCAGCTTGGAACAGTCTAACTATGGCTACACCTTC
TRBD2 19 TRBJ2-1 - TRBV9 CASSVAGLAGGNSYNEQFF TGTGCCAGCAGCGTAGCGGGACTAGCGGGAGGTAACTCCTACAATGAGCAGTTCTTC
TRBD2 15 TRBJ2-7 once TRBV27 CASSWGTSGLNEQYF TGTGCCAGCAGCTGGGGGACTAGCGGACTCAATGAGCAGTACTTC
TRBD2 16 TRBJ2-3 - TRBV2 CASSPSGAGFTDTQYF TGTGCCAGCAGTCCCAGTGGAGCGGGATTCACAGATACGCAGTATTTT
TRBD1 14 TRBJ2-4 - TRBV12-3/TRBV12-4 CASRTGQGAYIQYF TGTGCCAGCAGGACGGGACAGGGGGCATACATTCAGTACTTC
TRBD2 13 TRBJ2-3 few TRBV2 CASSSGRRDTQYF TGTGCCAGCAGCAGCGGGAGAAGAGATACGCAGTATTTT
- 16 TRBJ2-1 few TRBV20-1 CSASSGPPSSYNEQFF TGCAGTGCTAGTTCGGGCCCTCCGAGCTCCTACAATGAGCAGTTCTTC
TRBD1 11 TRBJ2-5 - TRBV30 CAWGQGIKQYF TGTGCCTGGGGACAGGGGATAAAGCAGTACTTC
TRBD2 15 TRBJ2-1 once TRBV4-2 CASSPAGTRDNEQFF TGTGCCAGCAGCCCGGCCGGGACTAGGGACAATGAGCAGTTCTTC
- 12 TRBJ2-5 - TRBV10-3 CAISDNHNEQYF TGTGCCATCAGTGATAACCACAATGAGCAGTACTTC
- 13 TRBJ2-5 - TRBV25-1 CASSEWPKGEQYF TGTGCCAGCAGTGAGTGGCCTAAGGGGGAGCAGTACTTC
- 13 TRBJ2-5 - TRBV14 CASSQIGLAAKYF TGTGCCAGCAGCCAAATCGGACTGGCCGCAAAGTACTTC